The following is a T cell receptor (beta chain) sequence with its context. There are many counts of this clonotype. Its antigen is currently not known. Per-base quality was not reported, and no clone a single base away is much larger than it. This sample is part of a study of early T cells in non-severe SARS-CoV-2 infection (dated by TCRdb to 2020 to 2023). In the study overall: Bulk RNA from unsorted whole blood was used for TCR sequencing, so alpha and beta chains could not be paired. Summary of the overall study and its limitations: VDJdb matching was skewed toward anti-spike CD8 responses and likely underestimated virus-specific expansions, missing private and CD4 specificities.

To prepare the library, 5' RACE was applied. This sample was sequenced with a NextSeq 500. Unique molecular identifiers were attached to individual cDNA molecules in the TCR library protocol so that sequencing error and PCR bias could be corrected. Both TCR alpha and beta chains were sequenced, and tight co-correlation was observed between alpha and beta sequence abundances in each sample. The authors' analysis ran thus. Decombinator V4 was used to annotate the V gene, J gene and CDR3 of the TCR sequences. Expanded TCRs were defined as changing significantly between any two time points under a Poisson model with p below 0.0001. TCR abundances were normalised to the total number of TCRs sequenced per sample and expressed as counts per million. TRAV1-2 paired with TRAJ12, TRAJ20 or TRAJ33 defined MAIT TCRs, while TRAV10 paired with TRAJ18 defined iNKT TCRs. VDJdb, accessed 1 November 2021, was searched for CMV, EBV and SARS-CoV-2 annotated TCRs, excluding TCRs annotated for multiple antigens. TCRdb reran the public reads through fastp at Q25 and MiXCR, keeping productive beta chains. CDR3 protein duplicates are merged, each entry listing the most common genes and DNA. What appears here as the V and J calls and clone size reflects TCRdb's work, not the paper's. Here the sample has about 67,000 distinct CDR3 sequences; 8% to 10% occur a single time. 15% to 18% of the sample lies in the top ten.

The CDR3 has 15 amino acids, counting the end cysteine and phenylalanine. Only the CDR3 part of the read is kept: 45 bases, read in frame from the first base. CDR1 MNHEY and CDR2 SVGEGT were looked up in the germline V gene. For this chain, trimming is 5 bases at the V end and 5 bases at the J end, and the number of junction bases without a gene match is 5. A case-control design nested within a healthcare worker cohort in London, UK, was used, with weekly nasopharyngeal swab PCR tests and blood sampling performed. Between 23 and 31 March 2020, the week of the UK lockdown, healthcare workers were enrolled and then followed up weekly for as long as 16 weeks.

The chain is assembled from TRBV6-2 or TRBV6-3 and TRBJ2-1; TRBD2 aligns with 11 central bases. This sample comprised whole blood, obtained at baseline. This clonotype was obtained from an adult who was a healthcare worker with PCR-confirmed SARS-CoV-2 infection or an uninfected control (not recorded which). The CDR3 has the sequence CASSLLAGAHNEQFF. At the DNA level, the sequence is TGTGCCAGCAGTCTACTAGCGGGAGCTCACAATGAGCAGTTCTTC.